Shown below are 30 T cell receptor beta chains from a single sample sequenced in a study of OX40 agonist ivuxolimab in advanced cancers. The library relied on the immunoSEQ multiplex PCR assay. The table comes from immuneACCESS by way of TCRdb, which keeps in-frame sequences with V and J called. Part of the clones is missing from these tables; in studies checked, under half for an unresolved V gene and the rest for unknown reasons. The sample profile shows around 12,000 clones; more than 60% of them were found once. Around a sixth of the sample belongs to the ten largest clones. Sample: CD4+ or CD8+ T cells sorted from blood, taken in a trial of the OX40 agonist ivuxolimab. The origin of the receptors is an adult with an advanced solid tumor such as melanoma, head and neck, liver or kidney cancer.

This clone was observed once. The gene calls are TRBV10-1 and TRBJ1-5, with D uncertain. This CDR3 is built from 11 residues. Trimming removed 8 bases at V and 6 bases at J, with 8 bases between. CDR1 is WNHNN, CDR2 SYGVQD, per germline (reference sequence). The CDR3 coding sequence is TGCGCCAGCCTCGGTCGTCAGCCCCAGCATTTT. Residues: CASLGRQPQHF.

The sample holds a few counts of this clone. The genes are TRBV6-1 and TRBJ2-7, with TRBD2 matching over 7 bases. The CDR3 has 14 amino acids. The ends lost 8 bases at V and 7 bases at J; junction bases unmatched: 14. The germline CDR1 and CDR2 sequences are MNHNS and SASEGT. The CDR3 is CASPPGPSGFEQYF. The CDR3 DNA sequence: TGTGCCAGCCCCCCGGGCCCTAGCGGTTTTGAGCAGTACTTC.

The rearrangement links TRBV5-1 to TRBJ2-5, with a weak D call TRBD2 (6 bases). The CDR3 extends over 14 amino acids. The germline V and J ends were trimmed by 5 bases and 0 bases, with 11 bases remaining between them. Germline CDR1 SGHRS, CDR2 YFSETQ. The CDR3 spells CASSTGLYQETQYF. CDR3 coding DNA: TGCGCCAGCAGTACCGGACTATACCAAGAGACCCAGTACTTC.

The V gene is TRBV30, the J gene TRBJ2-7; TRBD2 agrees at 10 bases. The CDR3 sequence is 14 residues long. Germline values: CDR1 GTSNPN, CDR2 SVGIG (reference sequence). Trimming removed 3 bases from V and 2 bases from J; junction bases left unmatched: 4. CDR3 protein: CAWRASGGPYEQYF. The CDR3 DNA follows: TGTGCCTGGAGAGCTAGCGGGGGTCCCTACGAGCAGTACTTC.

The chain carries TRBV27 and TRBJ2-7; D is possibly TRBD2 (5 bases). The germline V and J ends were trimmed by 6 bases and 0 bases, with 6 bases remaining between them. CDR1 and CDR2 from the germline V gene are MNHEY and SMNVEV (reference sequence). The CDR3 sequence is 12 residues long. For the CDR3, the DNA is TGTGCCAGCAGGGGGAGCTCCTACGAGCAGTACTTC. Translation: CASRGSSYEQYF.

This clone was seen more than once but under ten times. The chain combines TRBV30 with TRBJ2-1; D is unclear. Trimming removed 4 bases at V and 3 bases at J, with 13 bases between. The CDR3 spans 14 residues. The germline CDR1 and CDR2 sequences are GTSNPN and SVGIG (reference sequence). The DNA of the CDR3 is TGTGCCTGGAATTGGGGAAACAACTACAATGAGCAGTTCTTC. Its protein product is CAWNWGNNYNEQFF.

Comments on this clone: At one end, the junction sequence differs from germline, possibly due to a read error. The chain recombines TRBV13 with TRBJ2-2; D is possibly TRBD1 (5 bases). This CDR3 is built from 14 residues. Germline V lookup: CDR1 PRHDT, CDR2 FYEKMQ (reference sequence). CDR3 region: CASSLQDQTVELFF. The CDR3 DNA is TGTGCCAGCAGCCTACAGGACCAAACCGTGGAGCTGTTTTTT.

By share, this clone counts as medium-sized (0.01 to 0.1%). V is TRBV7-9 and J is TRBJ1-2; D not certain. CDR1 SEHNR and CDR2 FQNEAQ come from the germline V gene (reference sequence). The CDR3 length is 13 residues. Between the trimmed V and J ends, which lost 9 bases and 0 bases, there was a span of 11 bases. This chain's CDR3 is CASSSKANYGYTF. The CDR3 DNA sequence: TGTGCCAGTTCTTCAAAGGCTAACTATGGCTACACCTTC.

The rearrangement links TRBV27 to TRBJ2-2; D is ambiguous. The CDR3 has 14 residues. The V end lost 5 bases, the J end lost 6 bases, and 13 bases lay between the germline ends. The germline gives CDR1 MNHEY, CDR2 SMNVEV (reference sequence). CDR3 region: CASSLPDPAGELFF. The DNA of the CDR3 is TGTGCCAGCAGTCTCCCGGATCCGGCCGGGGAGCTGTTTTTT.

The chain combines TRBV6-5 with TRBJ2-7; D is ambiguous. Germline lookup yields CDR1 MNHEY and CDR2 SVGAGI. Trimming removed 4 bases at V and 4 bases at J, with 14 bases between. The CDR3 contains 14 residues. The CDR3 nucleotides read TGTGCCAGCAGTTCACGGGTGACCCCTTACGAGCAGTACTTC. Amino acid sequence: CASSSRVTPYEQYF.

This clone was seen more than once but under ten times. J is TRBJ2-3 and V is TRBV7-3; D is unclear. The CDR3 totals 13 residues. Germline V gene data show CDR1 as SGHTA and CDR2 as FQGTGA. V lost 1 base and J 2 bases, leaving 4 bases between the germline ends. CDR3 amino acids: CASSLIHTDTQYF. In DNA form, the CDR3 reads TGTGCCAGCAGCTTAATTCACACAGATACGCAGTATTTT.

This clone was observed a single time. The J gene is TRBJ2-7, the V gene TRBV4-1; D assignment may be TRBD1 or TRBD2 (6 bases each). V lost 3 bases to trimming and J lost 2 bases, with 14 bases between them. In germline, CDR1 is MGHRA, CDR2 YSYEKL. CDR3 length: 15 amino acids. DNA for the CDR3: TGCGCCAGCAGCCACAGGGGTCCGGGGGCCTACGAGCAGTACTTC. Translated: CASSHRGPGAYEQYF.

DNA for the CDR3: TGCGCCAGCAAAGGACTAGCGGGGGATCTCGGTGAGCAGTTCTTC. This sequence encodes CASKGLAGDLGEQFF. The chain uses TRBV5-1 and TRBJ2-1; 13 positions agree with TRBD2. The V gene end was trimmed by 6 bases and the J gene end by 9 bases; junction bases not matched to a gene: 9. Per the germline V gene, CDR1 is SGHRS and CDR2 is YFSETQ. There are 15 residues in the CDR3.

V is TRBV19 and J is TRBJ1-2; D is perhaps TRBD1 (6 bases). Germline V gene data show CDR1 as LNHDA and CDR2 as SQIVND (reference sequence). The CDR3 has 13 residues. V lost 10 bases and J 2 bases, leaving 14 bases between the germline ends. As DNA, the CDR3 is TGTGCCACCGTAGGGGGGCCAAACTATGGCTACACCTTC. It encodes CATVGGPNYGYTF.

On this clone itself: The junction departs from the called germline gene at one end, perhaps through a read error. V gene TRBV7-7 combines with J gene TRBJ2-3; 7 positions match TRBD2. Germline-derived CDR1 and CDR2 are SSHAT and FNYEAQ (reference sequence). The CDR3 is 15 amino acids. CDR3 bases: TGTGCTAGCAGCTTAAGCCTAGCGGTTACAGATACGCAGTATTTT. This gives the protein CASSLSLAVTDTQYF.

The rearrangement joins TRBV25-1 to TRBJ1-1; 10 bases match TRBD1. The V segment lost 5 bases and the J segment 2 bases; nucleotides outside the gene matches: 8. CDR3 length: 16 residues. Germline lookup yields CDR1 MGHDK and CDR2 SYGVNS. The CDR3 bases are TGTGCCAGCAGTCTTGACAGGGGGCAAGGCAACACTGAAGCTTTCTTT. It specifies CASSLDRGQGNTEAFF.

This chain uses TRBV7-6 with TRBJ1-1; TRBD1 agrees at 9 bases. This CDR3 contains 18 residues. The V gene's germline CDR1 is SGHVS and CDR2 FNYEAQ. Losses at the gene ends were 0 bases for V and 1 base for J; bases not matched to a gene: 9. CDR3 residues: CASSLALPGQGPNTEAFF. The CDR3 bases are TGTGCCAGCAGCTTAGCTCTCCCGGGACAGGGACCGAACACTGAAGCTTTCTTT.

V is TRBV4-2 and J is TRBJ2-4; 7 bases line up with TRBD2. The J segment lost 0 bases and the V segment lost 0 bases, leaving 2 bases of the junction unmatched. The CDR3 covers 16 residues. The germline CDR1 and CDR2 sequences are LGHNA and YNFKEQ. Here the CDR3 DNA reads TGTGCCAGCAGCCAAGAGGGAGGGCTAGCCAAAAACATTCAGTACTTC. This translates into CASSQEGGLAKNIQYF.

The gene calls are TRBV6-6 and TRBJ1-2; 9 bases are a match to TRBD1. Germline CDR1 and CDR2: MNHNY and SVGAGI (reference sequence). This CDR3 has 16 residues. J gave up 3 bases and V 2 bases, and 7 bases lay outside the gene matches. This CDR3 is CASSYPPQGADYGYTF. For the CDR3, the DNA is TGTGCCAGCAGTTACCCACCACAGGGGGCGGACTATGGCTACACCTTC.

The chain joins TRBV10-2 to TRBJ2-5; TRBD1 aligns across 7 bases. Germline V gives CDR1 WSHSY, CDR2 SAAADI. The CDR3 totals 14 residues. V was clipped by 2 bases and J by 8 bases; unmatched bases: 8. The CDR3 reads CASSEEGARATQYF. The CDR3 bases are TGCGCCAGCAGTGAGGAGGGGGCAAGGGCTACCCAGTACTTC.

The V and J genes are TRBV4-2 and TRBJ2-7; D is uncertain. The germline CDR1 and CDR2 sequences are LGHNA and YNFKEQ. With 0 bases removed from V and 6 bases from J, the gap between germline ends came to 9 bases. The CDR3 covers 13 residues. The CDR3 DNA reads as TGTGCCAGCAGCCAAGATCGCCGGACCGAGCAGTACTTC. It specifies CASSQDRRTEQYF.

The V gene is TRBV11-1, the J gene TRBJ2-7; D possibly corresponds to TRBD1 (5 bases). CDR3 size: 13 residues. V gave up 3 bases and J gave up 3 bases, with 9 bases separating them. Germline values: CDR1 SGHAT, CDR2 FQDESV (reference sequence). The CDR3 sequence is CASSLGRSYEQYF. The CDR3 nucleotides are TGTGCCAGCAGCTTGGGGCGGAGCTACGAGCAGTACTTC.

This clone was recorded only once. The genes are TRBV19 and TRBJ1-5; maybe TRBD1 (5 bases). Deletions cut 7 bases from V and 5 bases from J, with 9 bases between. Germline V gene lookup returns CDR1 LNHDA and CDR2 SQIVND (reference sequence). This CDR3 has 12 residues. CDR3 loop: CASTGGDQPQHF. CDR3 nucleotide sequence: TGTGCCAGTACGGGGGGGGATCAGCCCCAGCATTTT.

The genes are TRBV25-1 and TRBJ1-2, with 8 bases lining up with TRBD1. V shed 0 bases, J shed 6 bases, and the junction held 6 bases outside the gene matches. The length of the CDR3 is 15 residues. Germline CDR1 reads MGHDK; CDR2 reads SYGVNS. The CDR3 loop reads CASSEYNAGGNGYTF. The DNA for the CDR3 is TGTGCCAGCAGTGAATATAACGCAGGGGGCAATGGCTACACCTTC.

The CDR3 reads CASSMGGTTVEAFF. Written as DNA, the CDR3 is TGTGCCAGTAGTATGGGGGGTACGACGGTCGAAGCTTTCTTT. The chain recombines TRBV19 with TRBJ1-1; D perhaps matches TRBD1 (5 bases). This CDR3 spans 14 amino acids. Germline CDR1 is LNHDA and CDR2 is SQIVND (reference sequence). Trimming removed 3 bases from V and 8 bases from J, with 16 bases in between. Together with reference TRBV19 and TRBJ1-1, the CDR3 gives the full variable domain: DGGITQSPKYLFRKEGQNVTLSCEQNLNHDAMYWYRQDPGQGLRLIYYSQIVNDFQKGDIAEGYSVSREKKESFPLTVTSAQKNPTAFYLCASSMGGTTVEAFFGQGTRLTVV.

The chain links TRBV7-3 to TRBJ2-1; 8 positions agree with TRBD2. The trim removed 5 bases at V and 8 bases at J, leaving 8 bases unmatched. Germline V lookup: CDR1 SGHTA, CDR2 FQGTGA. The CDR3 contains 14 residues. Written as DNA, the CDR3 is TGTGCCAGCAGCCCAACGGGACTAGTCGATGAGCAGTTCTTC. Protein product: CASSPTGLVDEQFF.

The chain carries TRBV27 and TRBJ2-5, with D hard to call. Trimming removed 2 bases at V and 5 bases at J, with 6 bases between. This CDR3 is 12 amino acids long. Germline lookup yields CDR1 MNHEY and CDR2 SMNVEV (reference sequence). CDR3 sequence: CASSLPGETQYF. The CDR3 DNA reads as TGTGCCAGCAGTTTACCTGGGGAGACCCAGTACTTC.

The chain recombines TRBV13 with TRBJ2-5; a possible D gene is TRBD1 (6 bases). CDR3 length: 14 amino acids. In germline, CDR1 is PRHDT, CDR2 FYEKMQ (reference sequence). V dropped 2 bases and J dropped 4 bases, with 11 bases sitting between them. CDR3 bases: TGTGCCAGCAGCTTAACAGGACAGATAGAGACCCAGTACTTC. Its protein is CASSLTGQIETQYF.

V usage is TRBV7-6 and J usage is TRBJ2-2, with a possible D match to TRBD2 (6 bases). The V end lost 8 bases, the J end lost 6 bases, and 13 bases lay between the germline ends. The V gene's germline CDR1 is SGHVS and CDR2 FNYEAQ. This CDR3 region has 13 residues. The CDR3 spells CASRLVAAGELFF. The CDR3, as DNA: TGTGCCAGCCGACTAGTAGCCGCCGGGGAGCTGTTTTTT.

A single count supports this clone. J is TRBJ2-1 and V is TRBV5-6; D unresolved. The CDR3 extends over 15 amino acids. V was pared by 0 bases and J by 0 bases, with 7 bases between. Looked up from germline, CDR1 is SGHDT and CDR2 is YYEEEE. The CDR3 nucleotides are TGTGCCAGCAGCTTGGGGGAAGCCTCCTACAATGAGCAGTTCTTC. Amino acid sequence: CASSLGEASYNEQFF.